This T cell receptor beta chain was recorded in a study of cytomegalovirus exposure and HLA in healthy donors. Study outcomes and limitations: TRBV6-2, TRBV6-3 and other indistinguishable V segments were excluded. Productive rates of about 87% or about 30% were seen for most TCR beta V segments in an earlier analysis.

Trimming left V 6 bases short and J 0 bases short, with 21 bases between. The CDR3 loop spans 18 amino acids. Looked up from germline, CDR1 is MRHNA and CDR2 is SNTAGT. Comment on this clone: Its antigen remains unknown.

The PCR contained 60 Vbeta and 13 Jbeta primers. Method: immunoSEQ multiplex PCR; TCRdb's copy keeps in-frame clones and lacks some. The sample has under 200,000 clones, approximately 73% seen once. The V and J genes are TRBV6-4 and TRBJ2-1; possible D gene TRBD1, 6 bases. The sequence was obtained from a man aged 50 to 60 in good health and CMV-seronegative. What was sequenced was PBMCs. CDR3 sequence (DNA): TGTGCCAGCAGCCGGTCAGGGACACTATCTAGCTCCTACAATGAGCAGTTCTTC. This sequence encodes CASSRSGTLSSSYNEQFF.